The following is a TCR beta chain sequence with its context. Its specificity is not known. This entry is derived from a study of T cell responses to AZD1222 COVID-19 vaccine. Study outcomes and limitations: Only a handful of AZD1222 recipients were seropositive at baseline.

Data came from immunoSEQ multiplex PCR; TCRdb stores just in-frame clones and leaves some out. Among 130,000 to 150,000 clones listed, approximately 92% were seen once. The CDR3 consists of 17 residues. Trimming cost V 3 bases and J 2 bases; bases outside gene matches: 6. The germline CDR1 and CDR2 sequences are KGHDR and SFDVKD. This chain uses TRBV24-1 with TRBJ2-3; 11 bases map to TRBD2. Sequences were derived from peripheral blood, sampled on day 0 of AZD1222 vaccination. The clonotype originates from an adult in good health. Here the CDR3 reads CATSDRKLAGDTDTQYF. The CDR3 DNA reads TGTGCCACCAGTGATAGGAAACTAGCGGGGGACACAGATACGCAGTATTTT.